This T cell receptor beta chain stems from a study of blood T cell repertoires in COVID-19. V lost 5 bases, J lost 4 bases, and 18 bases lay in between. The CDR3 spans 16 residues. Per germline, CDR1 LNHDA and CDR2 SQIVND (reference sequence). The method was immunoSEQ multiplex PCR; TCRdb's version includes in-frame clones alone and lacks a portion of them. Among fewer than 200,000 clones listed, 70% to 90% were seen once. Specimen: peripheral blood. V and J are TRBV19 and TRBJ2-1, with a possible D match to TRBD2 (6 bases). The clonotype comes from a woman of 80 years or more with COVID-19, enrolled during active disease. In DNA form, the CDR3 reads TGTGCCAGTAGTGAGGGAGGTCGACCAGAGTACAATGAGCAGTTCTTC. It specifies CASSEGGRPEYNEQFF.